These 11 T cell receptor beta chains originate from one sample sequenced in a study of regulatory T cells in long-lasting Graves disease. Researchers made TCR beta libraries by using iRepertoire HTBI primers and running Arm-PCR on CDR3 regions. TCRdb processed the multiplex PCR reads anew with MiXCR; each CDR3 protein has one entry. Here the sample spans 560,000 or so distinct CDR3 sequences, roughly 15% being singletons. Time point meaning: newly diagnosed GD, antithyroid drugs for less than 3 months. TCR sequences were obtained from RNA taken from PBMCs. These data were likewise used in another study, on T cells in Graves' hyperthyroidism and ophthalmopathy.

This material consisted of peripheral blood mononuclear cells (PBMCs), taken at new diagnosis, from a patient treated with antithyroid drugs. These receptors all stem from a man between 18 and 35 years old with Graves disease.

Here the CDR3 reads CAIKGGPKSTDTQYF. CDR3 bases: TGTGCCATCAAAGGGGGGCCAAAAAGTACAGATACGCAGTATTTT. This chain joins TRBV10-3 and TRBJ2-3, with D perhaps being TRBD1 or TRBD2 (6 bases each). The CDR3 extends over 15 amino acids. V lost 7 bases and J lost 3, with 17 bases in between. Germline lookup yields CDR1 ENHRY and CDR2 SYGVKD.

The chain joins TRBV6-2 or TRBV6-3 to TRBJ2-7; D unresolved. Germline V CDR1 and CDR2: MNHEY, SVGEGT. The V end was cut by 5 bases, the J end by 3 bases, with 11 bases between. The CDR3 sequence is 13 residues long. Here the CDR3 DNA reads TGTGCCAGCAGTCCCCGTGGGGACTACGAGCAGTACTTC. It specifies CASSPRGDYEQYF.

A few counts support this clonotype. The rearrangement joins TRBV6-1 to TRBJ2-1; 10 bases fit TRBD1. V trimming: 5 bases; J trimming: 1 base; junction bases outside the gene matches: 5. CDR3 length: 16 amino acids. Per the germline V gene, CDR1 is MNHNS and CDR2 is SASEGT. The DNA for the CDR3 is TGTGCCAGCAGTCCGAGACAGGGGGCTTCCTACAATGAGCAGTTCTTC. It codes for CASSPRQGASYNEQFF.

This clonotype has at least ten counts. The chain couples TRBV7-2 to TRBJ2-1, with 16 bases lining up with TRBD2. J was trimmed by 2 bases and V by 3 bases; bases with no gene match: 7. CDR1 is SGHTA, CDR2 FQGNSA, per germline. The CDR3 covers 19 residues. The CDR3 bases are TGTGCCAGCAGCTTGGGGGGGACTAGCGGGAGGGCCCCCTACAATGAGCAGTTCTTC. Residues: CASSLGGTSGRAPYNEQFF.

Of note for this clonotype: A clone one base away is much larger, so this may be a read error. The chain links TRBV11-2 to TRBJ2-1; 9 bases are shared with TRBD1. V was clipped by 2 bases and J by 10 bases; unmatched bases: 6. Germline V gene sequence: CDR1 SGHAT, CDR2 FQNNGV. This CDR3 contains 14 residues. The CDR3 spells CASSLITGGYEQFF. CDR3 DNA sequence: TGTGCCAGCAGCTTAATAACAGGGGGCTACGAGCAGTTCTTC.

This clonotype was seen ten or more times. The chain is built from TRBV28 and TRBJ2-1; D not resolved. This CDR3 has 14 residues. Germline CDR1 MDHEN, CDR2 SYDVKM. V shed 5 bases and J shed 0 bases, with 8 bases lying between them. The CDR3 DNA is TGTGCCAGCAGTCAATTAAGCTCCTACAATGAGCAGTTCTTC. Translating it yields CASSQLSSYNEQFF.

This clonotype has at least ten counts. The chain joins TRBV20-1 to TRBJ2-7; 8 bases are a match to TRBD2. Germline values: CDR1 DFQATT, CDR2 SNEGSKA (reference sequence). Trimming at V came to 3 bases and at J to 2 bases, leaving 6 bases not matched to a gene. CDR3 size: 14 residues. The CDR3 loop is CSASELAGTYEQYF. In DNA form, the CDR3 reads TGCAGTGCTAGTGAGTTAGCGGGAACCTACGAGCAGTACTTC.

This clonotype was recorded a few times. CDR3 nucleotides: TGCGCCAGCAGAAACAGGGTCGAGAACTACGAGCAGTACTTC. Protein: CASRNRVENYEQYF. V usage is TRBV10-2 and J usage is TRBJ2-7; TRBD1 might be the D (6 bases). Germline CDR1 and CDR2: WSHSY and SAAADI. V lost 6 bases and J lost 3, with 15 bases in between. CDR3 length equals 14 residues.

This clonotype was seen at least ten times. The chain employs TRBV7-9 and TRBJ2-7; no firm D call. Germline V gene lookup returns CDR1 SEHNR and CDR2 FQNEAQ (reference sequence). The CDR3 has 15 amino acids. Trimming shortened V by 4 bases and J by 0 bases, and 13 bases separated the two germline ends. CDR3 sequence: CASSSFQANSYEQYF. In DNA form, the CDR3 reads TGTGCCAGCAGCTCTTTTCAAGCGAACTCCTACGAGCAGTACTTC.

There are a few counts of this clonotype. At one end the junction does not follow the germline gene, possibly because of a read error. This chain links TRBV7-7 with TRBJ2-3, with D tentatively TRBD2 (6 bases). Germline V gives CDR1 SSHAT, CDR2 FNYEAQ (reference sequence). The CDR3 has 13 amino acids. CDR3 nucleotide sequence: TGTGCTAGCAGCAAGTCGGGGGTGGATACGCAGTATTTT. It specifies CASSKSGVDTQYF.

This clonotype has more than one count but fewer than ten. The chain links TRBV5-8 to TRBJ2-7, with TRBD2 identical over 7 bases. The CDR3 covers 14 residues. V lost 4 bases and J lost 0; bases outside the gene matches: 4. CDR1 and CDR2 (germline): SGHTS, YDEGEE. CDR3 DNA sequence: TGTGCCAGCAGCACGGGGGGACCCTCCTACGAGCAGTACTTC. It specifies CASSTGGPSYEQYF.